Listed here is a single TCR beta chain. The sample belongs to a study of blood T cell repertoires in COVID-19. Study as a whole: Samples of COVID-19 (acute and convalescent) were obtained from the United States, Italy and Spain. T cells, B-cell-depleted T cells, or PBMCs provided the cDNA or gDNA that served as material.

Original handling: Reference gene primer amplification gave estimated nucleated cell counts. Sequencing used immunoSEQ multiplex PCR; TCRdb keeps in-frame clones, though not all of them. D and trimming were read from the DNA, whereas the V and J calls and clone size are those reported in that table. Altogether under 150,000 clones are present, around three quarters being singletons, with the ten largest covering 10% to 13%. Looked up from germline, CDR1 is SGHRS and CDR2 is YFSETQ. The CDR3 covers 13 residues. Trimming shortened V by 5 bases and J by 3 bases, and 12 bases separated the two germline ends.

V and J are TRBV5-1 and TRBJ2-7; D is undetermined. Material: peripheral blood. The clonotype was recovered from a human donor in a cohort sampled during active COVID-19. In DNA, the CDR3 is TGCGCCAGCAGTTTTGTTGGCTTCTACGAGCAGTACTTC. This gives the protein CASSFVGFYEQYF.